The 11 T cell receptor beta chains given below trace back to one sample, sequenced in a study of T cell repertoires in cytomegalovirus infection. One entry per CDR3 protein, called by TCRdb with MiXCR from the reads. Found here are approximately 400,000 distinct CDR3 sequences, about a third of them singletons; the top ten hold around 15%. The source material was PBMCs. The receptor set was obtained from a human donor in good health (CMV status not recorded). Some clones in this sample may be carry-over from other donors' samples.

The V and J genes are TRBV12-3 or TRBV12-4 and TRBJ2-5, with TRBD2 identical over 8 bases. J gave up 3 bases and V 7 bases, and 13 bases lay outside the gene matches. This CDR3 comprises 16 residues. The CDR3 loop reads CASTFDVRGGEETQYF. The CDR3 DNA sequence: TGTGCCAGCACCTTCGACGTCCGGGGGGGAGAAGAGACCCAGTACTTC.

With respect to this clonotype: The CDR3 does not close with the conserved phenylalanine or tryptophan, likely indicating a read error. This chain links TRBV6-6 with TRBJ1-4; D remains unclear. This CDR3 is 12 amino acids long. Per germline, CDR1 MNHNY and CDR2 SVGAGI (reference sequence). The CDR3 reads CASSYGKMELFL. DNA of the CDR3: TGTGCAAGCAGTTACGGGAAGATGGAACTGTTTTTG.

Many counts were recorded for this clonotype. The chain is built from TRBV7-2 and TRBJ2-5; 7 bases match TRBD2. CDR1 and CDR2 (germline): SGHTA, FQGNSA. The junction had 4 bases not matched to a gene; V was cut back by 5 bases and J by 1 base. The CDR3 sequence is 14 residues long. CDR3 sequence (DNA): TGTGCCAGCAGCCGTAGCGGGCTCCAAGAGACCCAGTACTTC. This codes for CASSRSGLQETQYF.

This clonotype was picked up a small number of times. The chain combines TRBV27 with TRBJ1-5, with a weak D call TRBD1 (5 bases). V was shortened by 4 bases and J by 5 bases, with 12 bases between the two germline ends. This CDR3 contains 14 residues. Germline assignment: CDR1 MNHEY and CDR2 SMNVEV (reference sequence). CDR3 sequence (DNA): TGTGCCAGCAGTTCGTCGGACATTCATCAGCCCCAGCATTTT. This gives the protein CASSSSDIHQPQHF.

The chain recombines TRBV7-9 with TRBJ1-1, with 7 positions matching TRBD1. V was pared by 11 bases and J by 0 bases, with 3 bases of the junction left unmatched. The CDR3 contains 12 residues. Looked up from germline, CDR1 is SEHNR and CDR2 is FQNEAQ (reference sequence). The CDR3 sequence: CASQGLNTEAFF. The DNA of the CDR3 is TGTGCCTCACAGGGGCTGAACACTGAAGCTTTCTTT.

This clonotype has just one count. The chain uses TRBV2 and TRBJ1-4; no clear D. This CDR3 region has 13 residues. Between the trimmed V and J ends, which lost 8 bases and 5 bases, there was a span of 12 bases. Germline loops: CDR1 SNHLY, CDR2 FYNNEI. The DNA for the CDR3 is TGTGCCAGCGATAAACTTCTCAATGAAAAACTGTTTTTT. Translation: CASDKLLNEKLFF. The full variable domain, in which reference TRBV2 and TRBJ1-4 provide the parts outside the CDR3, is EPEVTQTPSHQVTQMGQEVILRCVPISNHLYFYWYRQILGQKVEFLVSFYNNEISEKSEIFDDQFSVERPDGSNFTLKIRSTKLEDSAMYFCASDKLLNEKLFFGSGTQLSVL.

This rearrangement joins TRBV2 to TRBJ1-6, with D perhaps matching TRBD1 (5 bases). The CDR3 has 14 residues. CDR1 and CDR2 from the germline V gene are SNHLY and FYNNEI. Deletions cut 8 bases from V and 9 bases from J, with 17 bases between. CDR3: CASYKDTTFSPLHF. The CDR3 DNA follows: TGTGCCAGCTATAAGGACACTACGTTTTCACCCCTCCACTTT.

This clonotype was seen repeatedly, ten times or more. V usage is TRBV7-8 and J usage is TRBJ2-5; D not certain. Germline CDR1 is SGHVS and CDR2 is FQNEAQ. The CDR3 has 15 residues. V lost 1 base and J lost 3, with 12 bases in between. CDR3 loop: CASSLGGRDKETQYF. For the CDR3, the DNA is TGTGCCAGCAGCTTAGGTGGCAGAGATAAAGAGACCCAGTACTTC.

The chain couples TRBV6-6 to TRBJ2-5, with D possibly being TRBD1 (6 bases). This CDR3 is built from 16 residues. CDR1 MNHNY and CDR2 SVGAGI come from the germline V gene (reference sequence). Trimming pared 1 base from V and 2 bases from J, leaving 14 bases between. The CDR3 nucleotides are TGTGCCAGCAGTTACTTTCCAGGGGAGCTACAAGAGACCCAGTACTTC. Protein: CASSYFPGELQETQYF.

A word on this clonotype: This may come from a read error, since a much larger clone is one base off. J is TRBJ1-6 and V is TRBV6-5; no definite D call. This CDR3 spans 13 amino acids. The germline gives CDR1 MNHEY, CDR2 SVGAGI. The ends were cut back, 7 bases at V and 6 bases at J, with 10 bases in the middle. The CDR3 DNA follows: TGTGCCAGCAAGCGGTGGATTAATTCACCCCTCCACTTT. As protein: CASKRWINSPLHF.

The rearrangement joins TRBV7-9 to TRBJ1-4, with D tentatively TRBD1 (6 bases). The CDR3 length is 14 residues. V was cut by 6 bases and J by 8 bases, with 16 bases left in between. CDR1 SEHNR and CDR2 FQNEAQ come from the germline V gene (reference sequence). CDR3 amino acids: CASSTGGGLEKLFF. The CDR3 DNA sequence: TGTGCCAGCAGTACCGGGGGGGGGCTAGAAAAACTGTTTTTT.